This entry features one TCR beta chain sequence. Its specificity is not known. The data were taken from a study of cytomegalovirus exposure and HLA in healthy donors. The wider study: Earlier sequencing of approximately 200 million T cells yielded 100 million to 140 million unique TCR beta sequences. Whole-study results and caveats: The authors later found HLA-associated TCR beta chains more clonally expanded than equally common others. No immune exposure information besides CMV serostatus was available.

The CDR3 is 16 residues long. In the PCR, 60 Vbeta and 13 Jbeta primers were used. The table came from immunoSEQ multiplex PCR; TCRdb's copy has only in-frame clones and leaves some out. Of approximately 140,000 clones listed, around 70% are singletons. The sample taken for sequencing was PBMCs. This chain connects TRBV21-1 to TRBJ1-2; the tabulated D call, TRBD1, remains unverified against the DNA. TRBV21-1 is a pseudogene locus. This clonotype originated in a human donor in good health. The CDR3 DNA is TGTGCCAGCAGCAAAGTTGAGGGGGCGCCCTACTATGGCTACACCTTC. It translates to CASSKVEGAPYYGYTF.